Following are 32 T cell receptor beta chains from one sample sequenced in a study of control samples from healthy donors and cancer patients. Libraries were prepared by immunoSEQ multiplex PCR; TCRdb keeps only in-frame clonotypes and omits some of them. The sample has approximately 97,000 clones, under 95% seen once. The sample consisted of blood. These receptor sequences come from a woman between 18 and 29 years old in good health.

The CDR3 protein is CAWSVAAPSGAQYF. For the CDR3, the DNA is TGTGCCTGGAGTGTAGCGGCCCCATCGGGGGCCCAGTACTTC. V gene TRBV30 combines with J gene TRBJ2-5; TRBD2 is a possible D gene (6 bases). The germline CDR1 and CDR2 sequences are GTSNPN and SVGIG (reference sequence). The CDR3 spans 14 residues. V shed 0 bases and J shed 9 bases, with 17 bases lying between them.

The genes are TRBV4-2 and TRBJ2-1, with TRBD2 identical over 14 bases. After removal of 4 bases from V and 6 bases from J, the junction contained 2 bases not matched to a gene. The CDR3 totals 15 residues. Germline assignment: CDR1 LGHNA and CDR2 YNFKEQ. The CDR3 spells CASSPTSGRANEQFF. The CDR3 DNA reads as TGTGCCAGCAGCCCGACTAGCGGGAGGGCCAATGAGCAGTTCTTC.

The genes are TRBV4-2 and TRBJ1-2; D not resolved. The V end was cut by 1 base, the J end by 6 bases, with 12 bases between. CDR3 length: 14 amino acids. Germline loops: CDR1 LGHNA, CDR2 YNFKEQ. CDR3 region: CASSQAQERDGYTF. DNA for the CDR3: TGTGCCAGCAGCCAAGCCCAGGAACGGGATGGCTACACCTTC.

This chain uses TRBV27 with TRBJ1-4; D might be TRBD1 (5 bases). Germline-derived CDR1 and CDR2 are MNHEY and SMNVEV (reference sequence). The V end was cut by 4 bases, the J end by 8 bases, with 17 bases between. The CDR3 totals 15 residues. CDR3 sequence reads: CASSSLQLRGEKLFF. The DNA of the CDR3 is TGTGCCAGCAGTTCACTACAGCTCCGGGGCGAAAAACTGTTTTTT.

The chain has TRBV6-1 and TRBJ2-7, with 7 bases that match TRBD1. The CDR3 loop spans 14 amino acids. Looked up from germline, CDR1 is MNHNS and CDR2 is SASEGT. V was pared by 1 base and J by 5 bases, with 5 bases of the junction left unmatched. The CDR3 DNA sequence: TGTGCCAGCAGTGAAGTCCCAGGGGGTGACGAGCAGTACTTC. Translation gives CASSEVPGGDEQYF.

The V call is TRBV6-5, the J call TRBJ2-7; D is undetermined. This CDR3 contains 11 residues. Germline-derived CDR1 and CDR2 are MNHEY and SVGAGI. Trimming took off 9 bases at V and 6 bases at J, with 12 bases between the two ends. The CDR3 DNA is TGTGCCAGTAAGCTTGGGTTCGAGCAGTACTTC. It is translated as CASKLGFEQYF.

The J gene is TRBJ1-2, the V gene TRBV6-4; 7 bases line up with TRBD1. After removal of 5 bases from V and 8 bases from J, the junction contained 17 bases not matched to a gene. The CDR3 extends over 16 amino acids. CDR1 and CDR2 from the germline V gene are MRHNA and SNTAGT. CDR3 sequence reads: CASSTGTEVENGGYTF. In DNA form, the CDR3 reads TGTGCCAGCAGTACCGGGACAGAAGTTGAGAATGGGGGCTACACCTTC.

The chain uses TRBV28 and TRBJ2-7; D ambiguous. Germline CDR1 MDHEN, CDR2 SYDVKM. This CDR3 is 11 amino acids long. V dropped 5 bases and J dropped 5 bases, with 7 bases sitting between them. The CDR3, as DNA: TGTGCCAGCAGTGGAAGAGACGAGCAGTACTTC. It specifies CASSGRDEQYF.

In DNA, the CDR3 is TGCGCCAGCAGCTTTGGGACCCTCTACGAGCAGTACTTC. It codes for CASSFGTLYEQYF. The J gene is TRBJ2-7, the V gene TRBV5-1; either TRBD1 or TRBD2 may supply D (5 bases each). This CDR3 has 13 amino acids. The V and J ends lost 2 bases and 3 bases respectively, with 9 bases between them. CDR1 SGHRS and CDR2 YFSETQ come from the germline V gene.

The rearrangement links TRBV24-1 to TRBJ1-5, with D unclear. With 2 bases removed from V and 0 bases from J, the gap between germline ends came to 13 bases. Germline V CDR1 and CDR2: KGHDR, SFDVKD. This CDR3 region has 17 residues. CDR3 nucleotides: TGTGCCACCAGTGATTCGGATGTCTACGATAGCAATCAGCCCCAGCATTTT. Translated: CATSDSDVYDSNQPQHF.

The chain couples TRBV28 to TRBJ1-2; TRBD1 is a possible D gene (6 bases). Germline lookup yields CDR1 MDHEN and CDR2 SYDVKM. The V end lost 5 bases, the J end lost 6 bases, and 13 bases lay between the germline ends. The CDR3 runs to 13 residues. CDR3 coding DNA: TGTGCCAGCAGTCAGGACAGTTTAGATGGCTACACCTTC. Translating it yields CASSQDSLDGYTF.

The V call is TRBV29-1, the J call TRBJ2-3; D may be TRBD2 (6 bases). The germline gives CDR1 SQVTM, CDR2 ANQGSEA. The length of the CDR3 is 19 residues. V gave up 8 bases and J gave up 0 bases, with 30 bases separating them. CDR3 amino acids: CSFSPPGVGYRPSTDTQYF. The CDR3 bases are TGCAGCTTCTCCCCTCCGGGGGTGGGTTACCGGCCTAGCACAGATACGCAGTATTTT.

V usage is TRBV7-2 and J usage is TRBJ2-7; TRBD2 agrees at 12 bases. The J segment lost 5 bases and the V segment lost 2 bases, leaving 13 bases of the junction unmatched. CDR3 size: 18 residues. In germline, CDR1 is SGHTA, CDR2 FQGNSA. CDR3 nucleotides: TGTGCCAGCAGCTTAAGGACTAGCGGGACCCTTTATTTGGACGAGCAGTACTTC. Translated: CASSLRTSGTLYLDEQYF. The full variable domain, rest sourced from reference TRBV7-2 and TRBJ2-7, is GAGVSQSPSNKVTEKGKDVELRCDPISGHTALYWYRQSLGQGLEFLIYFQGNSAPDKSGLPSDRFSAERTGGSVSTLTIQRTQQEDSAVYLCASSLRTSGTLYLDEQYFGPGTRLTVT.

The rearrangement uses TRBV2 and TRBJ2-3; D is unresolved. The V end was cut by 6 bases, the J end by 2 bases, with 6 bases between. CDR3 length equals 12 residues. Germline values: CDR1 SNHLY, CDR2 FYNNEI. Written as DNA, the CDR3 is TGTGCCAGCAGACGGCTCACAGATACGCAGTATTTT. This translates into CASRRLTDTQYF.

The genes are TRBV10-3 and TRBJ2-1; 7 bases are a match to TRBD1. The CDR3 totals 14 residues. Unmatched junction bases numbered 4, after V lost 3 bases and J lost 5 bases. Germline CDR1 is ENHRY and CDR2 is SYGVKD. In nucleotides, the CDR3 is TGTGCCATCAGTGATTCTAGGGGGCACAATGAGCAGTTCTTC. Amino acids: CAISDSRGHNEQFF.

The chain has TRBV24-1 and TRBJ2-2; D tentatively reads TRBD1 or TRBD2 (5 bases each). CDR1 and CDR2 (germline): KGHDR, SFDVKD. Deletions cut 11 bases from V and 2 bases from J, with 11 bases between. This CDR3 has 13 residues. CDR3 amino acids: CAIRDPNTGELFF. In DNA form, the CDR3 reads TGTGCCATCCGGGACCCAAACACCGGGGAGCTGTTTTTT.

This chain's CDR3 is CASSEYLGGLGGNTIYF. For the CDR3, the DNA is TGTGCCAGCAGTGAATACTTGGGGGGGCTGGGAGGAAACACCATATATTTT. The chain uses TRBV6-1 and TRBJ1-3; a possible D gene is TRBD1 (6 bases). Germline loops: CDR1 MNHNS, CDR2 SASEGT. Trimming took 2 bases from V and 4 from J, leaving 18 bases between them. The length of the CDR3 is 17 residues.

The chain couples TRBV6-2 or TRBV6-3 to TRBJ2-1; D might be TRBD2 (5 bases). Trimming shortened V by 6 bases and J by 1 base, and 13 bases separated the two germline ends. Germline values: CDR1 MNHEY, CDR2 SVGEGT. The CDR3 contains 15 residues. This CDR3 reads CASSWLARSYNEQFF. Written as DNA, the CDR3 is TGTGCCAGCAGCTGGCTAGCTAGGTCCTACAATGAGCAGTTCTTC.

A note on this clone: Additional DNA sequences in this sample encode the identical CDR3. This chain uses TRBV7-2 with TRBJ2-3; perhaps TRBD1 as D (5 bases). This CDR3 has 15 residues. Germline V gives CDR1 SGHTA, CDR2 FQGNSA. Trimming pared 4 bases from V and 2 bases from J, leaving 13 bases between. The CDR3 DNA is TGTGCCAGCAGCTCTTCAGGGATTAACACAGATACGCAGTATTTT. Translation gives CASSSSGINTDTQYF.

For this clone: The same CDR3 also results from other DNA sequences found in this sample. The rearrangement links TRBV19 to TRBJ2-4; D not resolved. This CDR3 has 10 amino acids. Germline V gene sequence: CDR1 LNHDA, CDR2 SQIVND (reference sequence). Trimming shortened V by 8 bases and J by 8 bases, and 7 bases separated the two germline ends. CDR3 DNA sequence: TGTGCCAGTCTTGGGGACATTCAGTACTTC. The encoded protein is CASLGDIQYF.

The V gene is TRBV10-1, the J gene TRBJ2-7; D unclear. The J call may not be correct, given that the DNA end is closer to TRBJ2-1. The CDR3 runs 13 residues. Germline lookup yields CDR1 WNHNN and CDR2 SYGVQD (reference sequence). CDR3 in amino acids: CASSESRYNEQFF. The CDR3 nucleotides read TGCGCCAGCAGTGAGAGTAGATACAATGAGCAGTTCTTC.

Written as DNA, the CDR3 is TGCGCCAGCAGCGAGCCGACAGAGTCTAACTATGGCTACACCTTC. It translates to CASSEPTESNYGYTF. The chain has TRBV5-1 and TRBJ1-2; weak D call: TRBD1 (5 bases). The CDR3 has 15 amino acids. CDR1 is SGHRS, CDR2 YFSETQ, per germline. With 4 bases removed from V and 0 bases from J, the gap between germline ends came to 13 bases.

This chain connects TRBV30 to TRBJ1-1; D unresolved. Germline values: CDR1 GTSNPN, CDR2 SVGIG (reference sequence). The CDR3 is 12 residues long. The V end lost 4 bases, the J end lost 2 bases, and 8 bases lay between the germline ends. This CDR3 is CAWNGLNTEAFF. The CDR3, as DNA: TGTGCCTGGAACGGCCTCAACACTGAAGCTTTCTTT.

The V gene is TRBV28, the J gene TRBJ2-7; a weak D match, TRBD2 (7 bases). Germline CDR1 is MDHEN and CDR2 is SYDVKM. The CDR3 has 15 amino acids. The V end was cut by 3 bases, the J end by 0 bases, with 12 bases between. The DNA for the CDR3 is TGTGCCAGCAGTTTTCCCGGGGGGCACTCCTACGAGCAGTACTTC. Translation gives CASSFPGGHSYEQYF.

V is TRBV5-4 and J is TRBJ2-3; 7 bases are a match to TRBD2. The germline V gene encodes CDR1 SGHNT and CDR2 YYREEE (reference sequence). Trimming cost V 0 bases and J 1 base; bases outside gene matches: 2. The CDR3 spans 15 residues. The CDR3 is CASSLEAGRTDTQYF. CDR3 DNA: TGTGCCAGCAGCTTGGAAGCGGGGCGCACAGATACGCAGTATTTT.

The CDR3 nucleotides are TGTGCCAGCACCGCCACAGGGCTGGAAGCTTTCTTT. Amino acid sequence: CASTATGLEAFF. The rearrangement uses TRBV6-5 and TRBJ1-1; D may be TRBD1 (6 bases). The germline V and J ends were trimmed by 7 bases and 8 bases, with 14 bases remaining between them. CDR1 and CDR2 (germline): MNHEY, SVGAGI. This CDR3 contains 12 residues.

V gene TRBV7-9 combines with J gene TRBJ2-7; no firm D call. In germline, CDR1 is SEHNR, CDR2 FQNEAQ (reference sequence). The CDR3 extends over 17 amino acids. Trimming left V 3 bases short and J 3 bases short, with 21 bases between. The CDR3 sequence is CASSLVFRLVWSYEQYF. The CDR3 coding sequence is TGTGCCAGCAGCTTGGTGTTTCGGTTGGTTTGGAGCTACGAGCAGTACTTC.

This chain links TRBV4-1 with TRBJ1-5; D remains ambiguous. The germline CDR1 and CDR2 sequences are MGHRA and YSYEKL. Trimming stripped 1 base from V and 0 bases from J, with 10 bases between. CDR3 length: 16 amino acids. In DNA form, the CDR3 reads TGCGCCAGCAGCCAAGTTCTGCAGAATAGCAATCAGCCCCAGCATTTT. It is translated as CASSQVLQNSNQPQHF.

This sequence joins TRBV5-4 and TRBJ2-7; D possibly uses TRBD1 or TRBD2 (5 bases each). The CDR3 covers 15 residues. Germline lookup yields CDR1 SGHNT and CDR2 YYREEE (reference sequence). V was clipped by 3 bases and J by 7 bases, with 20 bases between them. The CDR3 region is CASSWGSANIIEQYF. The CDR3, as DNA: TGTGCCAGCAGCTGGGGGTCAGCTAATATAATTGAGCAGTACTTC.

The chain employs TRBV28 and TRBJ2-3; unclear D gene. V lost 7 bases to trimming and J lost 4 bases, with 27 bases between them. The CDR3 contains 18 residues. The germline V gene has CDR1 MDHEN and CDR2 SYDVKM. CDR3: CASNIIKQFGAIPDTQYF. For the CDR3, the DNA is TGTGCCAGCAACATAATTAAACAGTTCGGCGCGATCCCAGATACGCAGTATTTT.

This chain joins TRBV5-1 and TRBJ2-7; D perhaps matches TRBD2 (7 bases). With 0 bases removed from V and 0 bases from J, the gap between germline ends came to 16 bases. The germline V gene encodes CDR1 SGHRS and CDR2 YFSETQ. The CDR3 extends over 17 amino acids. The CDR3 bases are TGCGCCAGCAGCTTGGCCGTCAGGGGAGGGACCTCCTACGAGCAGTACTTC. It specifies CASSLAVRGGTSYEQYF.

This clone was observed a single time. The chain carries TRBV4-3 and TRBJ2-2; weak D call: TRBD2 (6 bases). Germline V gives CDR1 LGHNA, CDR2 YSLEER. CDR3 length: 13 amino acids. Trimming took 6 bases from V and 4 from J, leaving 9 bases between them. CDR3 in amino acids: CASSSSVTGELFF. The CDR3 DNA reads as TGCGCCAGCAGTTCTAGCGTCACCGGGGAGCTGTTTTTT.